These T cell receptor beta chains were read from a single sample in a study of T cell changes during pregnancy in multiple sclerosis. Profiled with immunoSEQ multiplex PCR; TCRdb holds only in-frame clones, not every one. The sample consists of about 110,000 clones, about 90% of them appearing once. Sequencing was performed on peripheral blood, taken in the third trimester of pregnancy. The receptor source for this set is a female donor with multiple sclerosis, enrolled in a pregnancy study. CDR3s include the opening cysteine and the closing phenylalanine or tryptophan. The order of the fields is D gene, J gene, V gene, clone size, CDR3 DNA, CDR3 protein. A D gene is named only where the DNA matches it firmly. Expanded clones get a size class; other rows say once, few or many, or leave the size out.

TRBD2 TRBJ2-7 TRBV28 . TGTGCCAGCAGTTTAAACGGAGCGGGAGTTAGAGAGCAGTACTTC CASSLNGAGVREQYF
. TRBJ1-5 TRBV6-5 . TGTGCCAGCAGTTACGGGGGGGGGAGCAATCAGCCCCAGCATTTT CASSYGGGSNQPQHF
. TRBJ1-3 TRBV7-9 . TGTGCCAGCAGCTTATTACAGGGAAACACCATATATTTT CASSLLQGNTIYF
TRBD1 TRBJ1-5 TRBV27 . TGTGCCAGCAGTTCGTCCGGGACAGATTCCTATAGCAATCAGCCCCAGCATTTT CASSSSGTDSYSNQPQHF
TRBD1 TRBJ2-7 TRBV19 . TGTGCCAGTGGGGGACAGGGGGACTACGAGCAGTACTTC CASGGQGDYEQYF
TRBD2 TRBJ2-3 TRBV5-4 . TGTGCCAGCAGTCACCCGGGGGCGGGGGGCCGTAATACGCAGTATTTT CASSHPGAGGRNTQYF
TRBD2 TRBJ2-3 TRBV5-1 . TGCGCCAGCCGAGAGTCCATGTTAGCGGGAGGGCCGACAGATACGCAGTATTTT CASRESMLAGGPTDTQYF
TRBD1 TRBJ1-2 TRBV7-8 . TGTGCCAGCAGCTTTCGACAGGGAAACTATGGCTACACCTTC CASSFRQGNYGYTF
. TRBJ1-4 TRBV6-4 . TGTGCCAGCAGTGACTCGATGGCGGAGATACGCGAAAAACTGTTTTTT CASSDSMAEIREKLFF
. TRBJ1-1 TRBV19 . TGTGCCAGTACAATGGGGGCCTCCGAAGCTTTCTTT CASTMGASEAFF
TRBD2 TRBJ2-1 TRBV5-1 once TGCGCCAGCAGCTTGGTAAGCGGGAAGAACAATGAGCAGTTCTTC CASSLVSGKNNEQFF
TRBD1 TRBJ1-5 TRBV7-3 . TGTGCCAGCAGCTCGGACAGGAATCAGCCCCAGCATTTT CASSSDRNQPQHF
TRBD2 TRBJ2-3 TRBV2 . TGTGCCAGCAGTGATATTAGCGGGGCTACAGATACGCAGTATTTT CASSDISGATDTQYF
TRBD1 TRBJ1-1 TRBV19 . TGTGCCAGTAGTATAGCCGGGACAGGGTACACTGAAGCTTTCTTT CASSIAGTGYTEAFF
TRBD2 TRBJ2-5 TRBV28 . TGTGCCAGCAGTTTATTCCCGGGGAGGGCGTACCAAGAGACCCAGTACTTC CASSLFPGRAYQETQYF
. TRBJ1-1 TRBV19 . TGTGCCAGTAGTTGGGGGCAGGACACTGAAGCTTTCTTT CASSWGQDTEAFF
. TRBJ2-7 TRBV27 . TGTGCCAACAACATCCCCTACAGGAGCTACGAGCAGTACTTC CANNIPYRSYEQYF
. TRBJ2-3 TRBV9 . TGTGCCAGCAGCGTAGGGGCTAGCGCCGACACAGATACGCAGTATTTT CASSVGASADTDTQYF
TRBD1 TRBJ1-5 TRBV30 . TGTGCCTGGAGTCAGTTTGGACAGGGGAGTCAGCCCCAGCATTTT CAWSQFGQGSQPQHF
. TRBJ2-7 TRBV9 . TGTGCCAGCAGTGCACTCGGGAGCTCCTACGAGCAGTACTTC CASSALGSSYEQYF
TRBD1 TRBJ2-5 TRBV25-1 . TGTGCCAGCAGTGGGACAGGGGTGTGGGAGACCCAGTACTTC CASSGTGVWETQYF
. TRBJ1-2 TRBV28 . TGTGCCAGCAGTTCCGACAGTCCCATCCGTTATGGCTACACCTTC CASSSDSPIRYGYTF
. TRBJ1-1 TRBV11-2 once TGTGCCAGCAGCCGGGGCGGGGAAGGTGAAGCTTTCTTT CASSRGGEGEAFF
. TRBJ2-1 TRBV19 once TGTGCCAGTAGTATAGGGACGGGGTACAATGAGCAGTTCTTC CASSIGTGYNEQFF
TRBD1 TRBJ1-1 TRBV10-3 once TGTGCCATCGGTAATGGGGACAGCCTGATTGAAGCTTTCTTT CAIGNGDSLIEAFF
. TRBJ1-3 TRBV6-5 . TGTGCCAGCAGGACGAGGGAAACTGGAAACACCATATATTTT CASRTRETGNTIYF
TRBD1 TRBJ1-2 TRBV27 . TGTGCCGGACTCATTACAGGGGGGGACTATGGCTACACCTTC CAGLITGGDYGYTF
TRBD1 TRBJ1-1 TRBV27 . TGTGCCAGCAGGCGCGGGACAGAGGCGAATCTGAACACTGAAGCTTTCTTT CASRRGTEANLNTEAFF
. TRBJ1-2 TRBV4-1 . TGCGCCAGCAGCCTCGCACCGACTGACTATGGCTACACCTTC CASSLAPTDYGYTF
. TRBJ1-6 TRBV15 . TGTGCCACCAGCACCCATTTGCGCGGAAATTCACCCCTCCACTTT CATSTHLRGNSPLHF
. TRBJ2-2 TRBV2 . TGTGCCAGCACCGCCCGAACAGAGACGACCGGGGAGCTGTTTTTT CASTARTETTGELFF
. TRBJ1-2 TRBV7-9 . TGTGCCAGCAGCCCGACAGCAATCTATGGCTACACCTTC CASSPTAIYGYTF
TRBD1 TRBJ1-2 TRBV5-4 . TGTGCCAGCCCGGGACAGGGGTCGTCCCCCTATGGCTACACCTTC CASPGQGSSPYGYTF
TRBD2 TRBJ2-7 TRBV18 . TGTGCCAGCTCACCATTCATGGGTTCCCGGGAGGGCGAGCAGTACTTC CASSPFMGSREGEQYF
TRBD2 TRBJ2-5 TRBV7-2 . TGTGCCAGCAGGCCCCCCTTTGAGACTAGCGCTCGGGAGACCCAGTACTTC CASRPPFETSARETQYF
TRBD1 TRBJ1-1 TRBV28 . TGTGCCAGCAGACGCGGGACAGGAGAAGCTTTCTTT CASRRGTGEAFF
TRBD1 TRBJ2-4 TRBV28 . TGTGCCAGCAGTTTCAGGGGGCTAGTCAAAAACATTCAGTACTTC CASSFRGLVKNIQYF
. TRBJ1-5 TRBV2 . TGTGCCAGCAGTGAAGACTTGAATCAGCCCCAGCATTTT CASSEDLNQPQHF
. TRBJ2-7 TRBV29-1 . TGCAGCGTTGAAGCTGAGGGGGGGGCCGGCTCCTACGAGCAGTACTTC CSVEAEGGAGSYEQYF
TRBD1 TRBJ1-2 TRBV10-3 . TGTGCCATCAGAGAGACAGGGGGCGCGGGTGGCTACACCTTC CAIRETGGAGGYTF
. TRBJ2-2 TRBV5-1 . TGCGCCAGCAGCTTAGACAGCCGAAGCTCGAACACCGGGGAGCTGTTTTTT CASSLDSRSSNTGELFF
. TRBJ2-1 TRBV7-8 . TGTGCCAGCAGCTTAGCTAGCGAGCAGTTCTTC CASSLASEQFF
TRBD2 TRBJ2-5 TRBV19 . TGTGCCAGTAGTTCCTTAGCGGGAGGACAAGAGACCCAGTACTTC CASSSLAGGQETQYF
. TRBJ2-7 TRBV27 . TGTGCCAGCAGTCGACTGGGAGGTAACGAGCAGTACTTC CASSRLGGNEQYF
. TRBJ2-5 TRBV5-1 . TGCGCCAGCAGGGCTTTGACAAGTGAGGAGACCCAGTACTTC CASRALTSEETQYF
. TRBJ1-2 TRBV5-1 once TGCGCCAGCAGCTTGGACGGGAGTGGCTACACCTTC CASSLDGSGYTF
TRBD1 TRBJ2-1 TRBV7-9 . TGTGCCAGCAGCTTTGGGACAGCCAATGAGCAGTTCTTC CASSFGTANEQFF